Listed here are 29 T cell receptor beta chains from one sample, sequenced in a study of shared clonotypes between healthy human individuals. Generated by immunoSEQ multiplex PCR, the TCRdb table keeps only in-frame clones and is missing some. Altogether fewer than 600,000 clones are present, around 79% being singletons, with the ten largest covering 13%. The sample was PBMCs. The receptor set was obtained from a middle-aged woman in good health. Some clones in this sample may be carry-over from other donors' samples.

A single count supports this clone. The J gene is TRBJ1-3, the V gene TRBV9; 7 nucleotides line up with TRBD1. The CDR3 spans 14 residues. Germline values: CDR1 SGDLS, CDR2 YYNGEE. V lost 2 bases, J lost 2 bases, and 1 base stayed unmatched. The CDR3 coding sequence is TGTGCCAGCAGCGTCGACAGGGCTGGAAACACCATATATTTT. Its protein product is CASSVDRAGNTIYF.

The rearrangement links TRBV5-6 to TRBJ1-2, with 7 nucleotides matching TRBD1. Per the germline V gene, CDR1 is SGHDT and CDR2 is YYEEEE. The CDR3 consists of 14 residues. V trimming: 4 bases; J trimming: 3 bases; junction bases outside the gene matches: 6. CDR3: CASSRLTGYYGYTF. CDR3 nucleotide sequence: TGTGCCAGCAGCCGATTGACAGGGTACTATGGCTACACCTTC.

The gene calls are TRBV6-1 and TRBJ1-2, with TRBD1 matching over 7 bases. CDR1 and CDR2 from the germline V gene are MNHNS and SASEGT. This CDR3 comprises 15 residues. The trim removed 5 bases at V and 4 bases at J, leaving 10 bases unmatched. CDR3 coding DNA: TGTGCCAGCAGTACAACGGGACAGAAGCTCTATGGCTACACCTTC. Translation: CASSTTGQKLYGYTF.

The chain combines TRBV5-1 with TRBJ2-1; 9 bases align to TRBD2. This CDR3 is 16 amino acids long. Per the germline V gene, CDR1 is SGHRS and CDR2 is YFSETQ. Trimming at V came to 3 bases and at J to 4 bases, leaving 8 bases not matched to a gene. The CDR3 DNA reads as TGCGCCAGCAGCTCCCGCCCTAGCGGGGATTACAATGAGCAGTTCTTC. Amino acid sequence: CASSSRPSGDYNEQFF. The full variable domain, its missing parts supplied by reference TRBV5-1 and TRBJ2-1, is KAGVTQTPRYLIKTRGQQVTLSCSPISGHRSVSWYQQTPGQGLQFLFEYFSETQRNKGNFPGRFSGRQFSNSRSEMNVSTLELGDSALYLCASSSRPSGDYNEQFFGPGTRLTVL.

This rearrangement joins TRBV4-2 to TRBJ1-5; D is uncertain. V shed 4 bases and J shed 3 bases, with 10 bases lying between them. Germline-derived CDR1 and CDR2 are LGHNA and YNFKEQ. The CDR3 has 14 residues. This chain's CDR3 is CASSPTGINQPQHF. The CDR3 DNA reads as TGTGCCAGCAGCCCAACCGGGATCAATCAGCCCCAGCATTTT.

The CDR3 nucleotides read TGTGCCAGTAAGTGGACAGCGAACACTGAAGCTTTCTTT. Translating gives CASKWTANTEAFF. This rearrangement joins TRBV19 to TRBJ1-1; D is perhaps TRBD1 (6 bases). The CDR3 contains 13 residues. Between the trimmed V and J ends, which lost 7 bases and 1 base, there was a span of 10 bases. The germline V gene encodes CDR1 LNHDA and CDR2 SQIVND (reference sequence). Using reference TRBV19 and TRBJ1-1 for the parts outside the CDR3, the full variable domain is DGGITQSPKYLFRKEGQNVTLSCEQNLNHDAMYWYRQDPGQGLRLIYYSQIVNDFQKGDIAEGYSVSREKKESFPLTVTSAQKNPTAFYLCASKWTANTEAFFGQGTRLTVV.

Notes on this clone: Other DNA sequences in this specimen translate into the identical CDR3. The chain joins TRBV18 to TRBJ2-5; D remains ambiguous. Per the germline V gene, CDR1 is KGHSH and CDR2 is LQKENI. V lost 3 bases and J lost 0, with 2 bases in between. The CDR3 sequence is 12 residues long. CDR3 DNA: TGTGCCAGCTCACCGTACCAAGAGACCCAGTACTTC. Protein sequence: CASSPYQETQYF.

The rearrangement joins TRBV6-1 to TRBJ1-1; no definite D call. The CDR3 spans 13 residues. Germline V lookup: CDR1 MNHNS, CDR2 SASEGT. Deletions cut 0 bases from V and 4 bases from J, with 6 bases between. The CDR3 is CASSEARFTEAFF. In DNA, the CDR3 is TGTGCCAGCAGTGAAGCTCGGTTCACTGAAGCTTTCTTT.

The chain carries TRBV9 and TRBJ1-4; D unclear. Germline V lookup: CDR1 SGDLS, CDR2 YYNGEE. Trimming shortened V by 3 bases and J by 7 bases, and 16 bases separated the two germline ends. This CDR3 region has 15 residues. The CDR3 region has the DNA TGTGCCAGCAGCGAGGCCAGTCGAGGGTTTGAAAAACTGTTTTTT. Its protein is CASSEASRGFEKLFF. Drawing the rest from reference TRBV9 and TRBJ1-4, the complete variable domain is DSGVTQTPKHLITATGQRVTLRCSPRSGDLSVYWYQQSLDQGLQFLIQYYNGEERAKGNILERFSAQQFPDLHSELNLSSLELGDSALYFCASSEASRGFEKLFFGSGTQLSVL.

The V call is TRBV7-2, the J call TRBJ1-1, with 10 bases matching TRBD1. Germline CDR1 reads SGHTA; CDR2 reads FQGNSA. The length of the CDR3 is 16 residues. With 2 bases clipped from V and 6 bases from J, the junction kept 9 bases outside the gene matches. For the CDR3, the DNA is TGTGCCAGCAGCTTATCGGGGGCGGGACAGGGGTCTGAAGCTTTCTTT. Amino acids: CASSLSGAGQGSEAFF.

The chain joins TRBV19 to TRBJ1-4, with 9 nucleotides matching TRBD1. Looked up from germline, CDR1 is LNHDA and CDR2 is SQIVND (reference sequence). CDR3 length: 17 amino acids. The junction had 7 bases not matched to a gene; V was cut back by 5 bases and J by 0 bases. In nucleotides, the CDR3 is TGTGCCAGTAGTGTGGGGACAGGGACCGCAACTAATGAAAAACTGTTTTTT. The encoded protein is CASSVGTGTATNEKLFF.

The V gene is TRBV19, the J gene TRBJ1-1, with D unresolved. Germline V gene data show CDR1 as LNHDA and CDR2 as SQIVND (reference sequence). This CDR3 comprises 13 residues. Trimming left V 8 bases short and J 1 base short, with 11 bases between. CDR3: CASFGQTNTEAFF. CDR3 nucleotides: TGTGCCAGTTTCGGGCAAACGAACACTGAAGCTTTCTTT.

A single count supports this clone. V usage is TRBV5-1 and J usage is TRBJ2-7; D uncertain. This CDR3 has 14 amino acids. Per the germline V gene, CDR1 is SGHRS and CDR2 is YFSETQ. The ends were cut back, 0 bases at V and 9 bases at J, with 16 bases in the middle. CDR3 loop: CASSLAVDPVGQYF. CDR3 sequence (DNA): TGCGCCAGCAGCTTGGCCGTCGACCCAGTTGGGCAGTACTTC.

The rearrangement links TRBV18 to TRBJ2-1; D unclear. The germline V gene has CDR1 KGHSH and CDR2 LQKENI. Trimming took off 1 base at V and 6 bases at J, with 4 bases between the two ends. The CDR3 covers 12 residues. The DNA of the CDR3 is TGTGCCAGCTCACCACAGGTCAATGAGCAGTTCTTC. This gives the protein CASSPQVNEQFF.

This rearrangement joins TRBV5-1 to TRBJ2-2; 9 nucleotides line up with TRBD1. This CDR3 comprises 14 residues. V lost 9 bases to trimming and J lost 2 bases; unmatched junction nucleotides: 5. Per germline, CDR1 SGHRS and CDR2 YFSETQ. Written as DNA, the CDR3 is TGCGCCACTACAGGGGGCCCAAACACCGGGGAGCTGTTTTTT. Protein sequence: CATTGGPNTGELFF. Together with reference TRBV5-1 and TRBJ2-2, the CDR3 gives the full variable domain: KAGVTQTPRYLIKTRGQQVTLSCSPISGHRSVSWYQQTPGQGLQFLFEYFSETQRNKGNFPGRFSGRQFSNSRSEMNVSTLELGDSALYLCATTGGPNTGELFFGEGSRLTVL.

This clone appeared a single time. The chain carries TRBV28 and TRBJ2-6, with D tentatively TRBD1 or TRBD2 (5 bases each). The CDR3 has 16 amino acids. V lost 6 bases to trimming and J lost 2 bases, with 14 bases between them. Germline values: CDR1 MDHEN, CDR2 SYDVKM. CDR3 bases: TGTGCCAGCAGCCCCGAGGGACGTCCTGGGGCCAACGTCCTGACTTTC. This translates into CASSPEGRPGANVLTF. The full variable domain, its missing parts supplied by reference TRBV28 and TRBJ2-6, is DVKVTQSSRYLVKRTGEKVFLECVQDMDHENMFWYRQDPGLGLRLIYFSYDVKMKEKGDIPEGYSVSREKKERFSLILESASTNQTSMYLCASSPEGRPGANVLTFGAGSRLTVL.

The chain carries TRBV10-3 and TRBJ1-2; D may be TRBD1 (5 bases). V lost 3 bases and J lost 7, with 12 bases in between. This CDR3 contains 13 residues. Germline CDR1 is ENHRY and CDR2 is SYGVKD. DNA of the CDR3: TGTGCCATCAGTGACCCCGGGGGGTTTGGCTACACCTTC. Its translation is CAISDPGGFGYTF.

Concerning this clone itself: An end of the junction does not agree with germline; a read error may underlie this. Other DNA variants within this sample encode the same CDR3. CDR3 DNA sequence: TGTGCCAGCAGCTTAGCGGTCGTCAGGGGGAACACTGAGGCTTTCTTT. It is translated as CASSLAVVRGNTEAFF. The chain uses TRBV7-9 and TRBJ1-1; 7 nucleotides match TRBD1. CDR3 length: 16 amino acids. The germline V gene has CDR1 SEHNR and CDR2 FQNEAQ (reference sequence). The entire variable domain, with the rest obtained from reference TRBV7-9 and TRBJ1-1, is as follows: DTGVSQNPRHKITKRGQNVTFRCDPISEHNRLYWYRQTLGQGPEFLTYFQNEAQLEKSRLLSDRFSAERPKGSFSTLEIQRTEQGDSAMYLCASSLAVVRGNTEAFFGQGTRLTVV.

The J gene is TRBJ1-1, the V gene TRBV10-3; D is uncertain. CDR3 length equals 16 residues. Per germline, CDR1 ENHRY and CDR2 SYGVKD. Deletions cut 9 bases from V and 1 base from J, with 21 bases between. As DNA, the CDR3 is TGTGCCATATCTCGTAGACCGCAGTCGGAGAACACTGAAGCTTTCTTT. Translating it yields CAISRRPQSENTEAFF.

The chain has TRBV2 and TRBJ2-3; D not resolved. The CDR3 is made up of 11 amino acids. Germline V lookup: CDR1 SNHLY, CDR2 FYNNEI. V was trimmed by 0 bases and J by 5 bases, leaving 0 bases between them. The CDR3 sequence: CASSEADTQYF. CDR3 in DNA: TGTGCCAGCAGTGAAGCAGATACGCAGTATTTT. Full variable domain (outside the CDR3, taken from reference TRBV2 and TRBJ2-3): EPEVTQTPSHQVTQMGQEVILRCVPISNHLYFYWYRQILGQKVEFLVSFYNNEISEKSEIFDDQFSVERPDGSNFTLKIRSTKLEDSAMYFCASSEADTQYFGPGTRLTVL.

The chain joins TRBV15 to TRBJ2-6; D gene unclear. The CDR3 is 14 amino acids. Trimming left V 4 bases short and J 2 bases short, with 6 bases between. Looked up from germline, CDR1 is LNHNV and CDR2 is YYDKDF (reference sequence). The CDR3 loop is CATSKNAGANVLTF. In DNA form, the CDR3 reads TGTGCCACCAGCAAAAACGCTGGGGCCAACGTCCTGACTTTC.

The count of this clone is one. The genes are TRBV28 and TRBJ1-1; the match to TRBD1 covers 8 bases. Germline CDR1 MDHEN, CDR2 SYDVKM. The CDR3 has 14 amino acids. J was trimmed by 4 bases and V by 2 bases; bases with no gene match: 3. The CDR3 nucleotides are TGTGCCAGCAGTTTAGGGGACAGGACCACTGAAGCTTTCTTT. Amino acid sequence: CASSLGDRTTEAFF. Looking up the rest from reference TRBV28 and TRBJ1-1 gives the full variable domain: DVKVTQSSRYLVKRTGEKVFLECVQDMDHENMFWYRQDPGLGLRLIYFSYDVKMKEKGDIPEGYSVSREKKERFSLILESASTNQTSMYLCASSLGDRTTEAFFGQGTRLTVV.

The CDR3 reads CASSQGQREGETQYF. The CDR3 nucleotides are TGTGCCAGCAGCCAAGGCCAGCGGGAGGGGGAGACCCAGTACTTC. The chain carries TRBV4-2 and TRBJ2-5, with 10 nucleotides matching TRBD2. Germline CDR1 reads LGHNA; CDR2 reads YNFKEQ. V shed 1 base, J shed 5 bases, and the junction held 4 bases outside the gene matches. The CDR3 is made up of 15 amino acids.

This clone is a singleton in its sample. This sequence joins TRBV19 and TRBJ2-7, with 9 bases aligning to TRBD2. Germline assignment: CDR1 LNHDA and CDR2 SQIVND (reference sequence). V gave up 5 bases and J gave up 0 bases; unmatched junction bases: 17. CDR3 length: 19 amino acids. CDR3 coding DNA: TGTGCCAGTAGTTCCAGACTGGGGCGCGGGAGGGGGACCTCCTACGAGCAGTACTTC. Translating gives CASSSRLGRGRGTSYEQYF. Full variable domain (rest looked up from reference TRBV19 and TRBJ2-7): DGGITQSPKYLFRKEGQNVTLSCEQNLNHDAMYWYRQDPGQGLRLIYYSQIVNDFQKGDIAEGYSVSREKKESFPLTVTSAQKNPTAFYLCASSSRLGRGRGTSYEQYFGPGTRLTVT.

Sample share makes this clone medium-sized (0.01 to 0.1%). The V gene is TRBV14, the J gene TRBJ1-5; D gene ambiguous. Germline V gene lookup returns CDR1 SGHDN and CDR2 FVKESK. V was clipped by 4 bases and J by 0 bases, with 10 bases between them. The CDR3 runs to 15 residues. CDR3 sequence reads: CASSLDMDSNQPQHF. The CDR3 DNA sequence: TGTGCCAGCAGCCTTGACATGGATAGCAATCAGCCCCAGCATTTT. The variable domain in full, completed from reference TRBV14 and TRBJ1-5, reads EAGVTQFPSHSVIEKGQTVTLRCDPISGHDNLYWYRRVMGKEIKFLLHFVKESKQDESGMPNNRFLAERTGGTYSTLKVQPAELEDSGVYFCASSLDMDSNQPQHFGDGTRLSIL.

This chain uses TRBV27 with TRBJ2-1, with D perhaps matching TRBD2 (5 bases). In germline, CDR1 is MNHEY, CDR2 SMNVEV (reference sequence). The CDR3 sequence is 16 residues long. V shed 3 bases and J shed 7 bases, with 19 bases lying between them. The CDR3 DNA sequence: TGTGCCAGCAGTTTGCTAGCACCCGGCTTGGGGAATGAGCAGTTCTTC. Translated: CASSLLAPGLGNEQFF.

V usage is TRBV4-2 and J usage is TRBJ1-2; TRBD1 aligns across 8 bases. CDR1 is LGHNA, CDR2 YNFKEQ, per germline. This CDR3 is built from 17 residues. V shed 5 bases, J shed 4 bases, and the junction held 15 bases outside the gene matches. The CDR3 loop is CASSLSGTGSSSYGYTF. The DNA for the CDR3 is TGTGCCAGCAGCTTATCCGGGACAGGATCATCCTCCTATGGCTACACCTTC.

The chain couples TRBV4-2 to TRBJ2-1, with D possibly TRBD2 on 6 matching bases. The CDR3 is 17 amino acids. CDR1 is LGHNA, CDR2 YNFKEQ, per germline. With 4 bases removed from V and 2 bases from J, the gap between germline ends came to 18 bases. Here the CDR3 DNA reads TGTGCCAGCAGCCCACCCCGGACGGGAGAACCCTACAATGAGCAGTTCTTC. Its protein product is CASSPPRTGEPYNEQFF.

The CDR3 bases are TGTGCCAGCTCACCTAGCGGGAGTTGGGATGAGCAGTTCTTC. Translated: CASSPSGSWDEQFF. The rearrangement links TRBV18 to TRBJ2-1; 9 bases match TRBD2. Unmatched junction bases numbered 5, after V lost 3 bases and J lost 8 bases. There are 14 residues in the CDR3. CDR1 KGHSH and CDR2 LQKENI come from the germline V gene.